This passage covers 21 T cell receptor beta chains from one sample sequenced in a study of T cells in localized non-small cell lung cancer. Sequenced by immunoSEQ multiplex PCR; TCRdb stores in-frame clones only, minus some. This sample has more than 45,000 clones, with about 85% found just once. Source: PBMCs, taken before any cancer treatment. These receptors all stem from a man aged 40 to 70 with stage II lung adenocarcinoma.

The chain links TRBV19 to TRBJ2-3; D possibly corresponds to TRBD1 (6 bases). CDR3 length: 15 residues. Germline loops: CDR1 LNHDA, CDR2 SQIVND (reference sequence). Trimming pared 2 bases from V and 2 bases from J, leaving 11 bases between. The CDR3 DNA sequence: TGTGCCAGTAGTATAATGACAGGCCCCACAGATACGCAGTATTTT. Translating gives CASSIMTGPTDTQYF.

The CDR3: CASSVFPRPDTQYF. The CDR3 DNA reads TGTGCCAGCAGTGTATTTCCCAGGCCGGATACGCAGTATTTT. The chain recombines TRBV2 with TRBJ2-3; D call uncertain. The germline V gene encodes CDR1 SNHLY and CDR2 FYNNEI. Trimming stripped 4 bases from V and 6 bases from J, with 14 bases between. The CDR3 contains 14 residues. Full variable domain (missing parts from reference TRBV2 and TRBJ2-3): EPEVTQTPSHQVTQMGQEVILRCVPISNHLYFYWYRQILGQKVEFLVSFYNNEISEKSEIFDDQFSVERPDGSNFTLKIRSTKLEDSAMYFCASSVFPRPDTQYFGPGTRLTVL.

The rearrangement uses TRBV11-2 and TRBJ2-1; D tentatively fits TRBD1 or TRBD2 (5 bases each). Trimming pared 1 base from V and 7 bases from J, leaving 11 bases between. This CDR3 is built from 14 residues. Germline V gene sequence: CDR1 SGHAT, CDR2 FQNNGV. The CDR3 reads CASSLAGTWNEQFF. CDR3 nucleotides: TGTGCCAGCAGCTTAGCCGGGACGTGGAATGAGCAGTTCTTC.

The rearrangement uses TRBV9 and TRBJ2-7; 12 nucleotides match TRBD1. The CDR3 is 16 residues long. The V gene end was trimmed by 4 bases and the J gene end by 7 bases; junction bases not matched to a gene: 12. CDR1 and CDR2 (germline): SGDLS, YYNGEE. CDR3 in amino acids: CASSPRGGQGAWEQYF. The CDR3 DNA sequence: TGTGCCAGCAGCCCCCGAGGGGGACAGGGGGCGTGGGAGCAGTACTTC.

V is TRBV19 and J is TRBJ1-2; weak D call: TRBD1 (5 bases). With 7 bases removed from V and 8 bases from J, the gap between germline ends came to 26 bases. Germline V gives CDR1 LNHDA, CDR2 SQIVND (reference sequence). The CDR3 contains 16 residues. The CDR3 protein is CASTLNLGTFSSGYTF. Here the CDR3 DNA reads TGTGCCAGTACCTTAAACCTTGGGACCTTCTCTTCCGGCTACACCTTC.

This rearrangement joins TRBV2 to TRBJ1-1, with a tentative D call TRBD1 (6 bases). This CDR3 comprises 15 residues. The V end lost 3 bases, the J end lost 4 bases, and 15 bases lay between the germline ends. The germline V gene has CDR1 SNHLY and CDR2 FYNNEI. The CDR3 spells CASSEEGGRRTEAFF. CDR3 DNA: TGTGCCAGCAGTGAGGAGGGGGGCAGGCGCACTGAAGCTTTCTTT.

CDR3 protein: CASSNIGDPYEQYV. CDR3 coding DNA: TGTGCCAGCAGCAACATTGGGGACCCCTACGAGCAGTACGTC. This chain links TRBV28 with TRBJ2-7; either TRBD1 or TRBD2 may supply D (5 bases each). This CDR3 has 14 residues. Trimming pared 6 bases from V and 2 bases from J, leaving 14 bases between. Per germline, CDR1 MDHEN and CDR2 SYDVKM.

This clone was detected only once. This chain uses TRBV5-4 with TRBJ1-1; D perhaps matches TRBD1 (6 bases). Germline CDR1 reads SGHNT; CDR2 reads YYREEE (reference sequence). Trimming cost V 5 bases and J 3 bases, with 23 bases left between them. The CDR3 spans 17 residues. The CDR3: CASRERAGEKGYTEAFF. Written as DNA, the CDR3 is TGTGCCAGCAGGGAGAGGGCAGGGGAAAAGGGTTACACTGAAGCTTTCTTT. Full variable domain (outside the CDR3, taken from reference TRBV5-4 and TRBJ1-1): ETGVTQSPTHLIKTRGQQVTLRCSSQSGHNTVSWYQQALGQGPQFIFQYYREEENGRGNFPPRFSGLQFPNYSSELNVNALELDDSALYLCASRERAGEKGYTEAFFGQGTRLTVV.

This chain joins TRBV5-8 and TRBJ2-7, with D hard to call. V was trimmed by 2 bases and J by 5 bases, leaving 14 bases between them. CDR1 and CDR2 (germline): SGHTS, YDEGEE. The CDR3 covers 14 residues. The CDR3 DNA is TGTGCCAGCAGCTTCCCGACTCTACCGGACGAGCAGTACTTC. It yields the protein CASSFPTLPDEQYF.

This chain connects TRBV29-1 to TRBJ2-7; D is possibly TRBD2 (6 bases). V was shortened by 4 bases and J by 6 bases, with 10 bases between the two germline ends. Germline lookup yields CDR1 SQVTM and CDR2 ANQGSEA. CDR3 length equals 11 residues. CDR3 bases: TGCAGCGTTGGGGCGGAGGGCGAGCAGTACTTC. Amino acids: CSVGAEGEQYF.

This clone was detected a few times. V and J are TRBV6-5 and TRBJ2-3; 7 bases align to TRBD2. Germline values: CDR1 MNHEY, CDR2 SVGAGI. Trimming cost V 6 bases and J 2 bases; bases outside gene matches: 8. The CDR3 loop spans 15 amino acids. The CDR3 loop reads CASREDRDYTDTQYF. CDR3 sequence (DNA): TGTGCCAGCAGGGAGGACCGGGACTACACAGATACGCAGTATTTT.

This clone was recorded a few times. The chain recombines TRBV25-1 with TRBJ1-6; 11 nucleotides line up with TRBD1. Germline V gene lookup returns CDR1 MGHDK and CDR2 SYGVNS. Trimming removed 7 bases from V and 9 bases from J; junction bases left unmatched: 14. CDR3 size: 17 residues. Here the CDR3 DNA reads TGTGCCAGCATGGAGACCGTCGGGGGGACAGGGGGTTCACCCCTCCACTTT. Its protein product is CASMETVGGTGGSPLHF.

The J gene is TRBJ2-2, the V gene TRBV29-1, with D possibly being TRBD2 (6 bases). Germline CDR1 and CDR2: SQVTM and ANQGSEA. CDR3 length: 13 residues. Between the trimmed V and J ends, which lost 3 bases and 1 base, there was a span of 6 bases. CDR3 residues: CSVEGGNTGELFF. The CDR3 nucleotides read TGCAGCGTTGAGGGGGGGAACACCGGGGAGCTGTTTTTT.

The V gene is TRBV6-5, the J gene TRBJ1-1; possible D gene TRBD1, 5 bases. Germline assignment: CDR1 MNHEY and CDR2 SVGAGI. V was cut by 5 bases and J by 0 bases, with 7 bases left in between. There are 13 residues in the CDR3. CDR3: CASSRGVNTEAFF. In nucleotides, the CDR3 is TGTGCCAGCAGTCGAGGGGTGAACACTGAAGCTTTCTTT.

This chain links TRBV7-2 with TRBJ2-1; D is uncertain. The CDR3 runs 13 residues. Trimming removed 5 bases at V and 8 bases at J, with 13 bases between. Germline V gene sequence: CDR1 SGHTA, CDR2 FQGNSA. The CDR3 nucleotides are TGTGCCAGCAGCGCCTCCATCCAACATGAGCAGTTCTTC. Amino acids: CASSASIQHEQFF.

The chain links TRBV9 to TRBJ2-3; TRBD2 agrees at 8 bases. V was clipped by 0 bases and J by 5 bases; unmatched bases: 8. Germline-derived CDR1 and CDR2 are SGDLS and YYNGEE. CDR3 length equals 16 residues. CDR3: CASSVGLSGVVDTQYF. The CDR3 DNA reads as TGTGCCAGCAGCGTAGGTCTTAGCGGGGTGGTAGATACGCAGTATTTT.

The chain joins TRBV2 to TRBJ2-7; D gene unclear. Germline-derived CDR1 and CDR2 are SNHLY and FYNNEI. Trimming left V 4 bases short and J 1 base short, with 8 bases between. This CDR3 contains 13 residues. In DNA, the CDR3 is TGTGCCAGCAGTGTTGGGTTTTCCTACGAGCAGTACTTC. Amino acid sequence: CASSVGFSYEQYF.

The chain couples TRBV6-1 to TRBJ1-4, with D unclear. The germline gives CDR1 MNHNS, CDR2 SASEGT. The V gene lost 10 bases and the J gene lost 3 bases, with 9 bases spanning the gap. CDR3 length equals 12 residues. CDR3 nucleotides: TGTGCCACCGCGGAGGCTAATGAAAAACTGTTTTTT. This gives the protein CATAEANEKLFF.

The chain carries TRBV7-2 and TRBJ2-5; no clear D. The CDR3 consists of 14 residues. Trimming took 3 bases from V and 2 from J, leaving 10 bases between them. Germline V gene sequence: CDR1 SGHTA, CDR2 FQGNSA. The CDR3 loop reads CASSFRGGQETQYF. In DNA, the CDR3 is TGTGCCAGCAGCTTCAGAGGCGGTCAAGAGACCCAGTACTTC.

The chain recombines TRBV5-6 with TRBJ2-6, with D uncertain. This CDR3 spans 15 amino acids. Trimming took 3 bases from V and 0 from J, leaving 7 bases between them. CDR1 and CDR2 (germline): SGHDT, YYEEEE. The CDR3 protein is CASSSRRSGANVLTF. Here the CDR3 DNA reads TGTGCCAGCAGCTCTAGACGCTCTGGGGCCAACGTCCTGACTTTC.

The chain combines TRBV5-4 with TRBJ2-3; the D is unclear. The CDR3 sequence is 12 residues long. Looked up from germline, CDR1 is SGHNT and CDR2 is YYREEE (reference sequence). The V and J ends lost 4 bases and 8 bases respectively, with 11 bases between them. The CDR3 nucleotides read TGTGCCAGCAGCCTCCGGCCCGGTACGCAGTATTTT. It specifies CASSLRPGTQYF.